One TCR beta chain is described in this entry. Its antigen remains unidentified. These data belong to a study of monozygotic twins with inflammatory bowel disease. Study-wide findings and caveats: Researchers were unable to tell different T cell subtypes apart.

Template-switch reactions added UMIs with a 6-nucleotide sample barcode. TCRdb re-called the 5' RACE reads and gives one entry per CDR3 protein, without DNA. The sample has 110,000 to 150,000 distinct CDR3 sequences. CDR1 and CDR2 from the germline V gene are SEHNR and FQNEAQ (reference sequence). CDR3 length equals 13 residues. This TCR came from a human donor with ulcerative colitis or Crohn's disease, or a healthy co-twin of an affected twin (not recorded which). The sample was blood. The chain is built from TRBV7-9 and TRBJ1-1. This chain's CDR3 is CDSSLGMNTEAFF.